This record concerns one T cell receptor beta chain sequence. Methods used by the authors: Reference gene primer amplification gave estimated nucleated cell counts. The data were produced by immunoSEQ multiplex PCR, yet TCRdb's version contains in-frame clones alone and is incomplete. V, J and clone size derive from that table, while D and trimming were established from the DNA sequence. Of approximately 69,000 clones listed, 73% were seen once; the top ten hold 22%. The record originates from a study of blood T cell repertoires in COVID-19. Study background: Samples representing acute and convalescent COVID-19 were sourced from the United States, Italy and Spain. In each case, the material was cDNA or gDNA derived from T cells, B-cell-depleted T cells, or PBMCs.

Sequencing was performed on peripheral blood. The source of this sequence is a man aged 55 to 69 with acute or convalescent COVID-19.

The CDR3 coding sequence is TGTGCCAGCTCACCAGACAGGGCAGACTATGGCTACACCTTC. Translation: CASSPDRADYGYTF. The genes are TRBV18 and TRBJ1-2; 7 nucleotides align to TRBD1. From germline, CDR1 is KGHSH and CDR2 LQKENI. The length of the CDR3 is 14 residues. J gave up 3 bases and V 2 bases, and 3 bases lay outside the gene matches.